This T cell receptor (beta chain) was documented in a study of CD8+ T cells in alopecia areata listed by TCRdb under 2018. About the investigation overall: The treated patients, all with moderate-to-severe alopecia areata, were enrolled in an open-label pilot trial of oral tofacitinib given at 5 to 10 mg twice daily. RNA was obtained with the PAXgene miRNA kit for fixed scalp, the miRNeasy kit for PBMCs, and the RNeasy kit for mouse skin. In treated patients, disease severity was measured using the SALT score, which gives the percentage of scalp surface area affected. Patients received tofacitinib for 6 to 18 months and were then followed off drug for 6 months to check for delayed response and recurrence. Amplification of TCRbeta CDR3 regions was done by immunoSEQ multiplex PCR using 35 Vbeta forward primers and 13 Jbeta reverse primers. Clonality in the scalp was compared among normal scalp (n=4), patchy alopecia areata scalp (n=8), and alopecia totalis/universalis scalp (n=8). Biopsies were taken from tofacitinib-treated patients at baseline and at 4 and 24 weeks of treatment, and a later scalp biopsy was taken in several of the tofacitinib-treated patients. The study used high-throughput TCRbeta sequencing to examine T cell clonal expansion in alopecia areata, in both the C3H/HeJ mouse model and human patients. In humans, TCRbeta sequencing was performed on scalp tissue and on sorted CD4+ and CD8+ peripheral blood T cells from healthy controls and from patients with patchy or totalis/universalis alopecia areata. The research as a whole found: TCR sequences shared between patients were less clear than in mice, possibly partly because of HLA diversity in the patient population. Unlike mouse skin, where gammadelta T cells dominate, normal human skin contains resident alphabeta T cells that get sequenced too, which complicates analysis of the scalp TCR repertoire. Lesional scalp, especially in alopecia totalis/universalis, showed higher clonality and more expanded CD8+ clones than normal scalp, suggesting antigenic drive. Many expanded lesional clones persisted in scalp and blood during tofacitinib treatment, which may partly explain relapse after stopping treatment. Scalp clonality and the number of expanded CD8+ clones among the top 100 scalp clones were significantly decreased by tofacitinib. Because the treated cohort was small and had only one nonresponder, larger studies are needed to examine links between baseline CD8+ expansion and response.

Receptor libraries were prepared by the immunoSEQ multiplex PCR assay. RNA was extracted from all samples and reverse transcribed into cDNA, which served as template for TCR sequencing. SuperScript III was used to make first-strand cDNA, primed with a 2:1 mix of oligo-dT and random hexamers. Amplification bias was assessed with a synthetic immune receptor repertoire, and residual bias was removed computationally. The original methods were these. After raw reads were preprocessed to remove errors, the CDR3 was defined following IMGT conventions as running from the conserved cysteine to phenylalanine. Clonality was computed by normalizing Shannon entropy by log2 of the number of productive unique TCRs and subtracting the result from 1. Whether each scalp clone was CD4 or CD8 was inferred by checking scalp TCRbeta sequences against the CD4 and CD8 repertoires from sorted blood. Not all clones reach the TCRdb copy of this immuneACCESS table, which keeps in-frame sequences only. Checked studies attribute under half of the gap to unresolved V genes and leave the rest unexplained. For V, J and clone size, that table is used; D and trimming come from the DNA. A total of 150,000 to 200,000 clones appear in this sample, approximately 59% of them only once. The top ten constitute around 15% of the sample.

A note on this clone: The antigen it recognizes is unknown. No base quality information exists; no much larger clone differs at one position.

The treatment or condition label corresponds to: oral pan-JAK inhibitor, 5-10 mg twice daily. Lesional scalp punch biopsies and peripheral blood were collected from alopecia areata patients. PBMCs were isolated by density centrifugation and stained for CD3, CD4 and CD8, after which CD4+ and CD8+ T cells were sorted on a FACSAria. Including cysteine and phenylalanine, the CDR3 has 13 amino acids. Only the CDR3 portion is preserved as DNA: 39 bases, with reading frame beginning at the first base. Based on the germline V gene, the CDR1 and CDR2 sequences are LGHNT and FRNRAP. The V and J ends are trimmed by 1 base and 5 bases, leaving 7 bases between them.

The chain uses TRBV12-5 and TRBJ2-3; the D gene identity is not certain. This sample comprised CD4+ T cells sorted from blood, obtained between weeks 55 and 65, from a patient treated with tofacitinib. The clonotype comes from a human donor with alopecia areata. The CDR3 protein is CASGLEPGDTQYF. The DNA sequence follows: TGTGCTAGTGGTTTGGAACCAGGAGATACGCAGTATTTT.